This T cell receptor (beta chain) is from a study of radiotherapy plus CTLA-4 blockade in lung cancer. Findings and caveats of the study: After radiotherapy and ipilimumab, tumor-derived clones expanded in peripheral blood. Early blood T cell clone dynamics reportedly forecast response best, with interferon-beta.

This clone was recorded a few times. The antigen is unknown. The CDR3 is 14 residues long. Germline CDR1 reads LNHNV; CDR2 reads YYDKDF (reference sequence). Trimming took 6 bases from V and 7 from J; bases not matched to a gene: 10. Libraries were prepared by immunoSEQ multiplex PCR; TCRdb keeps only in-frame clonotypes and omits some of them. The sample gives approximately 45,000 clones, roughly 59% of which show up once; roughly 20% is in the top ten. The chain recombines TRBV15 with TRBJ1-2, with 8 bases lining up with TRBD1. This material consisted of peripheral blood, taken from a patient treated with radiotherapy plus ipilimumab. The TCR sequence derives from a human donor with non-small cell lung cancer who had a partial response to radiotherapy plus ipilimumab. The CDR3 here is CATSDPGGVGGYTF. CDR3 nucleotide sequence: TGTGCCACCAGTGACCCAGGGGGCGTAGGTGGCTACACCTTC.